Following are 25 T cell receptor beta chains from one sample sequenced in a study of early T cells in non-severe SARS-CoV-2 infection. MiXCR was run by TCRdb on the 5' RACE reads, yielding one entry per CDR3 protein. The sample has roughly 26,000 distinct CDR3 sequences, 4% to 5% seen once; the top ten hold around 6.2%. Sequenced: whole blood. The receptor source for this set is an adult who was a healthcare worker with PCR-confirmed SARS-CoV-2 infection or an uninfected control (not recorded which).

In this sample, this clonotype turned up many times. The V call is TRBV18, the J call TRBJ2-7, with 8 nucleotides matching TRBD1. Germline V CDR1 and CDR2: KGHSH, LQKENI. The CDR3 runs to 15 residues. The V and J ends lost 0 bases and 2 bases, in that order; junction bases with no gene match: 3. CDR3 region: CASSPPGTGAYEQYF. The CDR3 coding sequence is TGTGCCAGCTCACCACCGGGGACAGGTGCCTACGAGCAGTACTTC.

This clonotype has a count of ten or more. The chain employs TRBV11-2 and TRBJ2-7; 7 bases are a match to TRBD1. V shed 5 bases, J shed 5 bases, and the junction held 6 bases outside the gene matches. The CDR3 loop spans 13 amino acids. Germline assignment: CDR1 SGHAT and CDR2 FQNNGV. In nucleotides, the CDR3 is TGTGCCAGCAGCCTCAGGGGGTCCCACGAGCAGTACTTC. Its protein product is CASSLRGSHEQYF.

This clonotype was seen ten or more times. J is TRBJ2-7 and V is TRBV11-2; 11 bases align to TRBD2. Germline CDR1 reads SGHAT; CDR2 reads FQNNGV. The CDR3 runs to 16 residues. V was clipped by 1 base and J by 3 bases; unmatched bases: 5. CDR3 loop: CASSLGLAGPIYEQYF. The CDR3 region has the DNA TGTGCCAGCAGCTTAGGACTAGCGGGACCCATCTACGAGCAGTACTTC.

In this sample, this clonotype turned up many times. V usage is TRBV6-5 and J usage is TRBJ1-6, with 8 bases aligning to TRBD1. V dropped 5 bases and J dropped 10; count of bases not matched to a gene: 10. The CDR3 is 15 residues long. CDR1 MNHEY and CDR2 SVGAGI come from the germline V gene. The CDR3 DNA reads TGTGCCAGCAGTATAGGACAGGGATTCAGATCACCCCTCCACTTT. Its protein product is CASSIGQGFRSPLHF.

This clonotype was detected ten times or more. This chain uses TRBV12-5 with TRBJ1-1; no clear D gene. This CDR3 comprises 13 residues. V was shortened by 1 base and J by 5 bases, with 8 bases between the two germline ends. Germline CDR1 is LGHNT and CDR2 is FRNRAP. As DNA, the CDR3 is TGTGCTAGTGGTTTGGATGGGTTTACTGAAGCTTTCTTT. Residues: CASGLDGFTEAFF.

This clonotype is labeled medium-sized. The gene calls are TRBV20-1 and TRBJ1-1; tentative D call: TRBD1 (5 bases). V lost 2 bases and J lost 0, with 13 bases in between. There are 15 residues in the CDR3. Germline CDR1 reads DFQATT; CDR2 reads SNEGSKA (reference sequence). Here the CDR3 DNA reads TGCAGTGCTAGAAACCAACAGGCTATGAACACTGAAGCTTTCTTT. Its translation: CSARNQQAMNTEAFF.

The V and J genes are TRBV2 and TRBJ2-7; D perhaps matches TRBD1 (6 bases). The CDR3 runs to 15 residues. V was trimmed by 6 bases and J by 4 bases, leaving 19 bases between them. Germline loops: CDR1 SNHLY, CDR2 FYNNEI. In DNA form, the CDR3 reads TGTGCCAGCAGCCCCGATCAGGGGAGTAGATACGAGCAGTACTTC. This translates into CASSPDQGSRYEQYF.

The chain has TRBV12-3 or TRBV12-4 and TRBJ1-4; 8 bases fit TRBD1. The V gene end was trimmed by 5 bases and the J gene end by 5 bases; junction bases not matched to a gene: 7. This CDR3 is 15 amino acids long. The CDR3 protein is CASSLGQGVNEKLFF. In DNA, the CDR3 is TGTGCCAGCAGTCTAGGACAGGGCGTCAATGAAAAACTGTTTTTT.

The CDR3 DNA reads TGCAGTGCTAGAGATCTCTTAGGCCGTGATTATGGCTACACCTTC. Residues: CSARDLLGRDYGYTF. The gene calls are TRBV20-1 and TRBJ1-2; D ambiguous. The CDR3 runs 15 residues. V gave up 0 bases and J gave up 5 bases, with 16 bases separating them. Germline V CDR1 and CDR2: DFQATT, SNEGSKA (reference sequence).

This clonotype was seen at least ten times. The chain has TRBV7-6 and TRBJ2-1, with 14 bases identical to TRBD2. The V gene's germline CDR1 is SGHVS and CDR2 FNYEAQ. The CDR3 length is 16 residues. V gave up 5 bases and J gave up 8 bases; unmatched junction bases: 8. The chain's CDR3 is CASSQTSGRGRDEQFF. The CDR3 nucleotides are TGTGCCAGCAGCCAGACTAGCGGGAGGGGGCGCGATGAGCAGTTCTTC.

This clonotype was detected many times. The rearrangement joins TRBV12-3 or TRBV12-4 to TRBJ2-6; no firm D call. Trimming removed 6 bases at V and 1 base at J, with 7 bases between. The CDR3 has 14 amino acids. The CDR3 sequence is CASSHLSGANVLTF. DNA of the CDR3: TGTGCCAGCAGCCACCTGTCTGGGGCCAACGTCCTGACTTTC.

This clonotype was picked up many times. This chain links TRBV12-5 with TRBJ2-2; TRBD2 aligns across 12 bases. Per germline, CDR1 LGHNT and CDR2 FRNRAP. The CDR3 is made up of 16 amino acids. The V segment lost 3 bases and the J segment 4 bases; nucleotides outside the gene matches: 3. Written as DNA, the CDR3 is TGTGCTAGTGGTTTTCTAGCGGGAGGGGGCACCGGGGAGCTGTTTTTT. Translated: CASGFLAGGGTGELFF.

This clonotype was seen a few times. This rearrangement joins TRBV29-1 to TRBJ1-1; D may be TRBD1 (6 bases). The germline V gene has CDR1 SQVTM and CDR2 ANQGSEA. Trimming took off 4 bases at V and 7 bases at J, with 10 bases between the two ends. The CDR3 loop spans 11 amino acids. The CDR3: CSVAGTYEAFF. CDR3 sequence (DNA): TGCAGCGTTGCCGGGACATATGAAGCTTTCTTT.

This clonotype was detected ten times or more. The chain links TRBV7-2 to TRBJ2-3; D remains unclear. From germline, CDR1 is SGHTA and CDR2 FQGNSA. The CDR3 sequence is 15 residues long. The germline V and J ends were trimmed by 4 bases and 2 bases, with 13 bases remaining between them. This chain's CDR3 is CASSSNRNPTDTQYF. DNA of the CDR3: TGTGCCAGCAGCTCAAATCGAAACCCCACAGATACGCAGTATTTT.

The table lists this clonotype with many counts. V usage is TRBV4-2 and J usage is TRBJ2-7; no definite D call. V lost 0 bases and J lost 2, with 11 bases in between. The CDR3 totals 15 residues. Per the germline V gene, CDR1 is LGHNA and CDR2 is YNFKEQ. CDR3 amino acids: CASSQDFHGTYEQYF. The CDR3 region has the DNA TGTGCCAGCAGCCAAGACTTCCACGGAACCTACGAGCAGTACTTC.

In this sample, this clonotype turned up many times. J is TRBJ1-4 and V is TRBV25-1, with a tentative D call TRBD1 (5 bases). The CDR3 is 14 residues long. Trimming took off 3 bases at V and 6 bases at J, with 11 bases between the two ends. From germline, CDR1 is MGHDK and CDR2 SYGVNS. This CDR3 is CASSDPDSYEKLFF. In DNA form, the CDR3 reads TGTGCCAGCAGTGATCCCGACAGTTATGAAAAACTGTTTTTT.

This clonotype has a count of ten or more. The CDR3 DNA sequence: TGTGCCAGCAGCTTGAGGGGAGATCCTTCACCCCTCCACTTT. Its protein is CASSLRGDPSPLHF. The gene calls are TRBV5-5 and TRBJ1-6; D possibly corresponds to TRBD1 (5 bases). This CDR3 region has 14 residues. The V gene's germline CDR1 is SGHKS and CDR2 YYEKEE (reference sequence). V was clipped by 1 base and J by 9 bases, with 11 bases between them.

There are many counts of this clonotype. This sequence joins TRBV7-2 and TRBJ2-3; D may be TRBD1 or TRBD2 (5 bases each). The CDR3 is made up of 14 amino acids. The V end lost 2 bases, the J end lost 4 bases, and 10 bases lay between the germline ends. CDR1 SGHTA and CDR2 FQGNSA come from the germline V gene. As DNA, the CDR3 is TGTGCCAGCAGCTTACGAGGGGTACCAGATACGCAGTATTTT. Translation gives CASSLRGVPDTQYF.

This clonotype was recorded many times. This chain connects TRBV20-1 to TRBJ2-7; 10 bases agree with TRBD1. The ends lost 6 bases at V and 0 bases at J; junction bases unmatched: 8. Germline CDR1 DFQATT, CDR2 SNEGSKA (reference sequence). CDR3 length equals 15 residues. The CDR3 coding sequence is TGCAGTGCCAGCACCGGGACAGGGGACTCCTACGAGCAGTACTTC. Translating it yields CSASTGTGDSYEQYF.

Many counts were recorded for this clonotype. V gene TRBV19 combines with J gene TRBJ2-3; TRBD1 aligns across 10 bases. With V trimmed by 6 bases and J by 3 bases, 6 bases remained unmatched. This CDR3 spans 15 amino acids. Looked up from germline, CDR1 is LNHDA and CDR2 is SQIVND (reference sequence). CDR3 sequence: CASRPGQGWTDTQYF. CDR3 coding DNA: TGTGCCAGTAGACCGGGACAGGGGTGGACAGATACGCAGTATTTT.

This clonotype was counted at least ten times. J is TRBJ2-3 and V is TRBV29-1; D possibly corresponds to TRBD2 (6 bases). This CDR3 spans 14 amino acids. V was cut by 4 bases and J by 0 bases, with 11 bases left in between. CDR1 and CDR2 (germline): SQVTM, ANQGSEA. Here the CDR3 reads CSVGRGSSTDTQYF. DNA of the CDR3: TGCAGCGTTGGGCGGGGATCCAGCACAGATACGCAGTATTTT.

In its sample, this clonotype was seen many times. The CDR3, as DNA: TGCGCCAGCAGCTCCGGGACAGGGGGCGCATTCGGAACTGAAGCTTTCTTT. Amino acid sequence: CASSSGTGGAFGTEAFF. The chain couples TRBV5-1 to TRBJ1-1; TRBD1 matches at 12 bases. Trimming removed 3 bases from V and 5 bases from J; junction bases left unmatched: 11. CDR3 size: 17 residues. CDR1 and CDR2 from the germline V gene are SGHRS and YFSETQ.

This clonotype showed up just a few times. The chain is built from TRBV20-1 and TRBJ1-2, with D unresolved. The V gene's germline CDR1 is DFQATT and CDR2 SNEGSKA (reference sequence). The ends were cut back, 6 bases at V and 6 bases at J, with 11 bases in the middle. This CDR3 is 11 amino acids long. In DNA, the CDR3 is TGCAGTGCCCCGAGCACCGATGGCTACACCTTC. Amino acid sequence: CSAPSTDGYTF.

This clonotype was counted only a few times. V usage is TRBV2 and J usage is TRBJ2-7; D gene unclear. V dropped 0 bases and J dropped 3 bases, with 15 bases sitting between them. The CDR3 length is 16 residues. The germline CDR1 and CDR2 sequences are SNHLY and FYNNEI. This chain's CDR3 is CASSEAYRTVRYEQYF. The CDR3 nucleotides read TGTGCCAGCAGTGAAGCTTATAGGACGGTCCGCTACGAGCAGTACTTC.

This clonotype has ten or more counts. The genes are TRBV4-2 and TRBJ2-7; D call uncertain. The CDR3 consists of 13 residues. Trimming cost V 0 bases and J 6 bases, with 9 bases left between them. Germline V gives CDR1 LGHNA, CDR2 YNFKEQ. CDR3 residues: CASSQELDREQYF. The DNA for the CDR3 is TGTGCCAGCAGCCAAGAACTGGACCGCGAGCAGTACTTC.